This T cell receptor beta chain comes out of a study of shared clonotypes between healthy human individuals. CDR1 and CDR2 from the germline V gene are MNHEY and SMNVEV (reference sequence). This CDR3 spans 15 amino acids. The ends were cut back, 5 bases at V and 4 bases at J, with 14 bases in the middle. The study drew all its donors from Caucasian adults living in Nashville, Tennessee. Every subset had its genomic DNA shared out evenly among several immunoSEQ plates. Roughly 0.3 ug DNA, some 30,000 T cell genomes, went into unsorted PBMC replicate PCRs. The authors' processing: Filtering of immunoSEQ junctional sequences could not match full-length read filtering. Produced via immunoSEQ multiplex PCR; TCRdb's table is partial and in-frame only. Clone size and the V and J calls come from that table; the DNA yielded D and trimming. The sample consists of some 490,000 clones, roughly 80% of them appearing once.

What was sequenced was PBMCs. The clonotype comes from a woman aged 40 to 50 in good health. Some clones in this sample may be carry-over from other donors' samples. The chain uses TRBV27 and TRBJ2-2; D gene unclear. The CDR3 nucleotides are TGTGCCAGCAGTGATACTTCGGTGTTCACCGGGGAGCTGTTTTTT. Its protein is CASSDTSVFTGELFF.